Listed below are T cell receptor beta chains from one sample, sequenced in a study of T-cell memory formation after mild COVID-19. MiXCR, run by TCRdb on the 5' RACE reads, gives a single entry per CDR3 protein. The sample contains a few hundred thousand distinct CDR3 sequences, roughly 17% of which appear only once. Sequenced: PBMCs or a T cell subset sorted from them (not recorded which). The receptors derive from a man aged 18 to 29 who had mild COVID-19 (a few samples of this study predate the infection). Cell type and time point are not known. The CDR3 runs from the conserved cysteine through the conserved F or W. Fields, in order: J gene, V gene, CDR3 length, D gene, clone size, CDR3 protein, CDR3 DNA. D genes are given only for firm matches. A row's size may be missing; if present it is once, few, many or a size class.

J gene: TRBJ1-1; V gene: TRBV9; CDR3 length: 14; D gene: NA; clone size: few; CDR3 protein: CASSVGGGTTEAFF; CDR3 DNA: TGTGCCAGCAGCGTAGGGGGCGGAACAACTGAAGCTTTCTTT
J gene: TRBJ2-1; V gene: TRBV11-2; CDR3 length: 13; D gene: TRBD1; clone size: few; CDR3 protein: CASSAGQGYEQFF; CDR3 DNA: TGTGCCAGCAGCGCGGGACAGGGCTATGAGCAGTTCTTC
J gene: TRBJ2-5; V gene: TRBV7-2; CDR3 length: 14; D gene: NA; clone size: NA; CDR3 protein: CASSLGGGSATQYF; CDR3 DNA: TGTGCCAGCAGCTTAGGTGGAGGGAGTGCGACCCAGTACTTC
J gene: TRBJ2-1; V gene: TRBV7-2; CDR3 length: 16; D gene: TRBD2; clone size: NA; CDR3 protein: CASSLREPRGGSEQFF; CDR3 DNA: TGTGCCAGCAGCCTCAGGGAGCCGCGGGGGGGGAGTGAGCAGTTCTTC
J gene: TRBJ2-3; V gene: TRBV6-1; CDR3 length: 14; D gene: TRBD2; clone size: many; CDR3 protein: CASSEGLATDTQYF; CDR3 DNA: TGTGCCAGCAGTGAAGGACTAGCGACAGATACGCAGTATTTT
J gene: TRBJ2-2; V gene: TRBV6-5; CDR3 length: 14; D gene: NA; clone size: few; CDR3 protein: CASKGTRKGGELFF; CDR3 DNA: TGTGCCAGCAAGGGAACCCGGAAAGGCGGGGAGCTGTTTTTT
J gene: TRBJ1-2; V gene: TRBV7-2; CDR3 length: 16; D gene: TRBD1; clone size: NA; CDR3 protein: CASSLVATGGAGGYTF; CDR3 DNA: TGTGCCAGCAGCTTAGTGGCGACAGGGGGCGCCGGCGGCTACACCTTC
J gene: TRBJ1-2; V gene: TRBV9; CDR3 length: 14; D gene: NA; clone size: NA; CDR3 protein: CASSPAGSHYGYTF; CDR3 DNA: TGTGCCAGCAGCCCAGCCGGCAGCCACTATGGCTACACCTTC
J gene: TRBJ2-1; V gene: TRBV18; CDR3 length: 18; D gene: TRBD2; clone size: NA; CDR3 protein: CASSPPPASGGRNNEQFF; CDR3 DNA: TGTGCCAGCTCACCACCGCCGGCTAGCGGGGGGCGGAACAATGAGCAGTTCTTC
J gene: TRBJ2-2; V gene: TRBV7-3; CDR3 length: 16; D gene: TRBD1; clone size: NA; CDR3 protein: CASSLDDRVGTGELFF; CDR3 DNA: TGTGCCAGCAGCCTGGACGACAGGGTTGGCACCGGGGAGCTGTTTTTT
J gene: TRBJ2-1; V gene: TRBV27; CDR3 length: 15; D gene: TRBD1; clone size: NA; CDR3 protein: CASTRGTGHGDEQFF; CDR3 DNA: TGTGCCAGCACCCGGGGGACAGGGCACGGCGATGAGCAGTTCTTC
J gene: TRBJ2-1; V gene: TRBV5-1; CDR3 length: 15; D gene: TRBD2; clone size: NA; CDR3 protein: CASSLSGAIYNEQFF; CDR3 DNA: TGCGCCAGCAGCTTAAGCGGGGCAATTTACAATGAGCAGTTCTTC
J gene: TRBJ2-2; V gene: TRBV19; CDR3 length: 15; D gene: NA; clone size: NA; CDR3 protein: CASSTWVRGAGELFF; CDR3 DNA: TGTGCCAGTAGTACGTGGGTTAGGGGCGCCGGGGAGCTGTTTTTT